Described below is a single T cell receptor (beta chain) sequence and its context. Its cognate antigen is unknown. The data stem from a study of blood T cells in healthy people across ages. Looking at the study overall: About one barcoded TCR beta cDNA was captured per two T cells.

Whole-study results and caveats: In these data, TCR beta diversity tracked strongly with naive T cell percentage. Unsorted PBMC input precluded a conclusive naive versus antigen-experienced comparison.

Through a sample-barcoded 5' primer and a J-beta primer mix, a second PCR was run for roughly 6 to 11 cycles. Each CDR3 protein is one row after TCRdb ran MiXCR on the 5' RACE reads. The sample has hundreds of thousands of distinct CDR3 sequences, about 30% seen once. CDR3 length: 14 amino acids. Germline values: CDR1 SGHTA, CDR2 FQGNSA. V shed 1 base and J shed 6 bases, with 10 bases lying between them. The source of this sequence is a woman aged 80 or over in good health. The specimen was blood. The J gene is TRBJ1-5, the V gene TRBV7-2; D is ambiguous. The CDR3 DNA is TGTGCCAGCAGCTTAGTCGGGCGGGGTCAGCCCCAGCATTTT. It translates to CASSLVGRGQPQHF.